One and the same sample provided the 13 T cell receptor beta chains below, sequenced in a study of T cell responses to AZD1222 COVID-19 vaccine. Profiling relied on immunoSEQ multiplex PCR, and the TCRdb table lists in-frame clones only, not all of them. This table has 110,000 or so clones, 70% to 90% appearing once. Sequencing was performed on peripheral blood, taken 28 days after the second AZD1222 dose. The receptors were gathered from an adult who received the AZD1222 COVID-19 vaccine.

CDR3 sequence: CASSASRDNQPQHF. In DNA form, the CDR3 reads TGTGCCAGCAGCGCCTCACGAGACAATCAGCCCCAGCATTTT. The chain uses TRBV7-9 and TRBJ1-5; D gene unclear. Germline V gene sequence: CDR1 SEHNR, CDR2 FQNEAQ (reference sequence). This CDR3 has 14 residues. Trimming took 5 bases from V and 3 from J, leaving 11 bases between them.

The sample holds a few counts of this clone. This rearrangement joins TRBV7-9 to TRBJ1-3; D not resolved. This CDR3 region has 14 residues. The V and J ends lost 3 bases and 0 bases respectively, with 6 bases between them. Germline assignment: CDR1 SEHNR and CDR2 FQNEAQ (reference sequence). The CDR3 DNA reads TGTGCCAGCAGCTTTTTGACCTCTGGAAACACCATATATTTT. Its protein is CASSFLTSGNTIYF.

The V and J genes are TRBV15 and TRBJ2-3, with TRBD2 matching over 7 bases. The length of the CDR3 is 17 residues. Germline CDR1 and CDR2: LNHNV and YYDKDF (reference sequence). With 0 bases clipped from V and 2 bases from J, the junction kept 8 bases outside the gene matches. CDR3 in amino acids: CATSRDRRSGYTDTQYF. CDR3 DNA: TGTGCCACCAGCAGAGATCGACGTAGCGGGTACACAGATACGCAGTATTTT. The whole variable domain, remainder taken from reference TRBV15 and TRBJ2-3, is DAMVIQNPRYQVTQFGKPVTLSCSQTLNHNVMYWYQQKSSQAPKLLFHYYDKDFNNEADTPDNFQSRRPNTSFCFLDIRSPGLGDTAMYLCATSRDRRSGYTDTQYFGPGTRLTVL.

CDR3 nucleotides: TGTGCCATCAGTGAGTCAGGGACTAGCGGGGATTATGAGCAGTTCTTC. It translates to CAISESGTSGDYEQFF. V usage is TRBV10-3 and J usage is TRBJ2-1, with TRBD2 matching over 13 bases. The germline CDR1 and CDR2 sequences are ENHRY and SYGVKD. Trimming removed 0 bases from V and 8 bases from J; junction bases left unmatched: 4. This CDR3 region has 16 residues.

The chain is built from TRBV7-9 and TRBJ2-3, with D possibly matching TRBD1 (5 bases). This CDR3 is 16 amino acids long. Germline assignment: CDR1 SEHNR and CDR2 FQNEAQ (reference sequence). The V end lost 0 bases, the J end lost 5 bases, and 15 bases lay between the germline ends. CDR3 region: CASSLAAGLGGDTQYF. CDR3 nucleotides: TGTGCCAGCAGCTTAGCCGCAGGGCTCGGTGGAGATACGCAGTATTTT.

The genes are TRBV6-2 or TRBV6-3 and TRBJ2-7, with TRBD2 matching over 11 bases. CDR1 and CDR2 (germline): MNHEY, SVGEGT. CDR3 length: 15 amino acids. V lost 2 bases, J lost 2 bases, and 2 bases stayed unmatched. The CDR3 here is CASSYGTSGTYEQYF. In DNA form, the CDR3 reads TGTGCCAGCAGTTACGGGACTAGCGGAACCTACGAGCAGTACTTC.

J is TRBJ2-6 and V is TRBV19; D is ambiguous. The germline V gene encodes CDR1 LNHDA and CDR2 SQIVND (reference sequence). V was cut by 3 bases and J by 0 bases, with 9 bases left in between. This CDR3 is built from 16 residues. CDR3 sequence reads: CASSMGRTSGANVLTF. Written as DNA, the CDR3 is TGTGCCAGTAGTATGGGTAGGACCTCTGGGGCCAACGTCCTGACTTTC.

The rearrangement links TRBV6-5 to TRBJ2-1, with 8 bases fitting TRBD1. Per germline, CDR1 MNHEY and CDR2 SVGAGI. Trimming at V came to 4 bases and at J to 10 bases, leaving 9 bases not matched to a gene. This CDR3 has 14 amino acids. Written as DNA, the CDR3 is TGTGCCAGCAGTTTACAGGACAGGGCGGGGGAGCAGTTCTTC. It yields the protein CASSLQDRAGEQFF.

V usage is TRBV14 and J usage is TRBJ1-5, with 8 positions matching TRBD1. V was pared by 1 base and J by 0 bases, with 5 bases of the junction left unmatched. Germline loops: CDR1 SGHDN, CDR2 FVKESK. This CDR3 is built from 17 residues. In DNA form, the CDR3 reads TGTGCCAGCAGCCAAGTCCAGGGGGCTGGTAGCAATCAGCCCCAGCATTTT. This gives the protein CASSQVQGAGSNQPQHF.

This clone showed up just a few times. The sample holds other DNA sequences that translate to the same CDR3. This chain uses TRBV5-4 with TRBJ1-2; D ambiguous. This CDR3 is built from 14 residues. Trimming stripped 2 bases from V and 4 bases from J, with 12 bases between. From germline, CDR1 is SGHNT and CDR2 YYREEE (reference sequence). In nucleotides, the CDR3 is TGTGCCAGCAGCTTAGGCGGGCAGACCTATGGCTACACCTTC. Translation gives CASSLGGQTYGYTF.

This sequence joins TRBV7-3 and TRBJ1-2; 9 nucleotides align to TRBD1. Trimming at V came to 4 bases and at J to 6 bases, leaving 9 bases not matched to a gene. CDR3 length: 15 amino acids. CDR1 and CDR2 (germline): SGHTA, FQGTGA. The CDR3 DNA is TGTGCCAGCAGCTACACCGGGACAGGGATAGATGGCTACACCTTC. This sequence encodes CASSYTGTGIDGYTF.

The V gene is TRBV2, the J gene TRBJ2-5; 10 nucleotides agree with TRBD1. The V gene end was trimmed by 6 bases and the J gene end by 3 bases; junction bases not matched to a gene: 1. There are 13 residues in the CDR3. CDR1 and CDR2 from the germline V gene are SNHLY and FYNNEI. The CDR3 region has the DNA TGTGCCAGCAGAGGACAGGGGGAAGAGACCCAGTACTTC. Protein sequence: CASRGQGEETQYF.

The chain carries TRBV2 and TRBJ1-5; a possible D gene is TRBD1 (5 bases). V was pared by 4 bases and J by 4 bases, with 5 bases between. Per germline, CDR1 SNHLY and CDR2 FYNNEI. The CDR3 runs 12 residues. CDR3 region: CASSAGNQPQHF. The CDR3 coding sequence is TGTGCCAGCAGTGCAGGGAATCAGCCCCAGCATTTT. The complete variable domain, with remaining parts taken from reference TRBV2 and TRBJ1-5, reads EPEVTQTPSHQVTQMGQEVILRCVPISNHLYFYWYRQILGQKVEFLVSFYNNEISEKSEIFDDQFSVERPDGSNFTLKIRSTKLEDSAMYFCASSAGNQPQHFGDGTRLSIL.